Shown below are 14 T cell receptor beta chains from a single sample sequenced in a study of Graves' ophthalmopathy and Graves' hyperthyroidism (dated by TCRdb to 2016 to 2018). Sequencing used an Illumina HiSeq 2000. For repertoire sequencing, TCR beta CDR3 regions were amplified from RNA transcripts. HTBI primers and the Qiagen OneStep RT-PCR kit were used in a first-round RT-PCR, which was followed by a second-round multiplex PCR, size selection and purification. The public reads were quality trimmed at Q25 with fastp and then assembled into clones with MiXCR by TCRdb, keeping productive beta chains. Rows merge per CDR3 protein into single entries with the most common DNA and genes. The sample table holds nearly 400,000 distinct CDR3 sequences, of which about 16% were seen once. Of the sample, 1.5% to 2% is held by the ten largest clones. The sample taken for sequencing was peripheral blood. These receptors were collected from a young woman with Graves' ophthalmopathy. Donor details come from another sample of the same person, matched by shared clones.

This clonotype has a count of ten or more. This rearrangement joins TRBV7-9 to TRBJ1-6, with D tentatively TRBD1 (6 bases). This CDR3 comprises 17 residues. Per the germline V gene, CDR1 is SEHNR and CDR2 is FQNEAQ (reference sequence). The ends were cut back, 5 bases at V and 6 bases at J, with 20 bases in the middle. The DNA for the CDR3 is TGTGCCAGCAGCCCCCGAGGACCCAGGGGCGGTAATTCACCCCTCCACTTT. As protein: CASSPRGPRGGNSPLHF.

This clonotype was recorded many times. The chain carries TRBV28 and TRBJ1-1, with a possible D match to TRBD1 (5 bases). This CDR3 is built from 14 residues. Looked up from germline, CDR1 is MDHEN and CDR2 is SYDVKM. V gave up 3 bases and J gave up 0 bases, with 8 bases separating them. The chain's CDR3 is CASSLYRMNTEAFF. CDR3 sequence (DNA): TGTGCCAGCAGTTTGTACAGGATGAACACTGAAGCTTTCTTT. The whole variable domain, remainder taken from reference TRBV28 and TRBJ1-1, is DVKVTQSSRYLVKRTGEKVFLECVQDMDHENMFWYRQDPGLGLRLIYFSYDVKMKEKGDIPEGYSVSREKKERFSLILESASTNQTSMYLCASSLYRMNTEAFFGQGTRLTVV.

This clonotype was observed at least ten times. The chain uses TRBV4-3 and TRBJ1-1, with D unresolved. Trimming pared 0 bases from V and 8 bases from J, leaving 10 bases between. The length of the CDR3 is 13 residues. Per germline, CDR1 LGHNA and CDR2 YSLEER. Here the CDR3 reads CASSQEWTQEAFF. The CDR3 DNA follows: TGCGCCAGCAGCCAAGAATGGACGCAAGAAGCTTTCTTT.

There are many counts of this clonotype. This chain joins TRBV5-1 and TRBJ2-7; 7 bases fit TRBD1. The germline CDR1 and CDR2 sequences are SGHRS and YFSETQ. The junction had 10 bases not matched to a gene; V was cut back by 0 bases and J by 4 bases. This CDR3 comprises 16 residues. CDR3 DNA: TGCGCCAGCAGCTTGGAGCCGGGACAGATCCTTTACGAGCAGTACTTC. Its translation is CASSLEPGQILYEQYF.

At least ten counts were recorded for this clonotype. V and J are TRBV2 and TRBJ1-5, with no clear D. This CDR3 is built from 16 residues. V was shortened by 4 bases and J by 2 bases, with 15 bases between the two germline ends. Per germline, CDR1 SNHLY and CDR2 FYNNEI. The CDR3 protein is CASSAAVENGNQPQHF. CDR3 DNA: TGTGCCAGCAGTGCGGCGGTCGAAAATGGCAATCAGCCCCAGCATTTT.

This clonotype was counted many times. The J gene is TRBJ2-6, the V gene TRBV30; D unclear. CDR3 length: 12 amino acids. V was clipped by 7 bases and J by 0 bases, with 4 bases between them. Germline CDR1 is GTSNPN and CDR2 is SVGIG (reference sequence). DNA of the CDR3: TGTGCCTCCTTCTCTGGGGCCAACGTCCTGACTTTC. It is translated as CASFSGANVLTF.

This clonotype was seen many times. This chain uses TRBV20-1 with TRBJ2-4; D might be TRBD1 or TRBD2, each matching 5 bases. Trimming took 6 bases from V and 6 from J, leaving 18 bases between them. Germline V lookup: CDR1 DFQATT, CDR2 SNEGSKA (reference sequence). The CDR3 length is 14 residues. Written as DNA, the CDR3 is TGCAGTGCAAATAACCGGGACCTTCTAAACATTCAGTACTTC. It yields the protein CSANNRDLLNIQYF.

This clonotype was seen at least ten times. The chain carries TRBV7-2 and TRBJ2-7; D may be TRBD1 (5 bases). The germline gives CDR1 SGHTA, CDR2 FQGNSA. The CDR3 totals 13 residues. V was shortened by 5 bases and J by 2 bases, with 10 bases between the two germline ends. DNA for the CDR3: TGTGCCAGCAGCCCGGGCAGGGCCTACGAGCAGTACTTC. It codes for CASSPGRAYEQYF.

There are many counts of this clonotype. The chain joins TRBV11-3 to TRBJ1-2; weak D call: TRBD1 (5 bases). Deletions cut 11 bases from V and 0 bases from J, with 13 bases between. CDR1 is SGHNT and CDR2 is YENEEA in the germline V gene. The CDR3 has 13 residues. DNA for the CDR3: TGTGCCGGTTTTGACAGATCTAACTATGGCTACACCTTC. It encodes CAGFDRSNYGYTF.

This chain uses TRBV5-1 with TRBJ2-5; the D is unclear. The V and J ends lost 0 bases and 2 bases respectively, with 8 bases between them. This CDR3 is 14 amino acids long. The V gene's germline CDR1 is SGHRS and CDR2 YFSETQ. CDR3 coding DNA: TGCGCCAGCAGCTTGGCCGGCATACAAGAGACCCAGTACTTC. Residues: CASSLAGIQETQYF.

This clonotype came up many times. The chain employs TRBV6-2 or TRBV6-3 and TRBJ2-2; TRBD2 might be the D (6 bases). Trimming removed 2 bases from V and 4 bases from J, with 8 bases in between. The CDR3 sequence is 14 residues long. In germline, CDR1 is MNHEY, CDR2 SVGEGT. The CDR3 sequence is CASSYGTPTGELFF. The DNA of the CDR3 is TGTGCCAGCAGTTACGGGACTCCCACCGGGGAGCTGTTTTTT.

Details on this clonotype: A much more abundant neighbour one base away suggests this may be a read error. The chain uses TRBV29-1 and TRBJ2-6, with unresolved D. CDR1 is SQVTM, CDR2 ANQGSEA, per germline. This CDR3 spans 14 amino acids. V was clipped by 2 bases and J by 0 bases, with 5 bases between them. CDR3: CSVEFVSGANVLTF. The DNA of the CDR3 is TGCAGCGTTGAATTTGTCTCTGGGGCCAACGTCCTGACTTTC. The variable domain in full, with the rest retrieved from reference TRBV29-1 and TRBJ2-6, is SAVISQKPSRDICQRGTSLTIQCQVDSQVTMMFWYRQQPGQSLTLIATANQGSEATYESGFVIDKFPISRPNLTFSTLTVSNMSPEDSSIYLCSVEFVSGANVLTFGAGSRLTVL.

Only a few counts were recorded for this clonotype. The chain is built from TRBV18 and TRBJ1-5, with D possibly TRBD1 on 6 matching bases. V lost 3 bases to trimming and J lost 7 bases, with 19 bases between them. Germline-derived CDR1 and CDR2 are KGHSH and LQKENI. This CDR3 contains 16 residues. CDR3 sequence reads: CASSPISSGGRQPQHF. CDR3 nucleotides: TGTGCCAGCTCACCTATCAGTTCGGGGGGCCGGCAGCCCCAGCATTTT.

In this sample, this clonotype turned up many times. This chain uses TRBV7-2 with TRBJ2-1; the D gene could be TRBD1 or TRBD2 (5 bases each). V shed 0 bases and J shed 9 bases, with 24 bases lying between them. This CDR3 has 18 amino acids. The V gene's germline CDR1 is SGHTA and CDR2 FQGNSA. The CDR3 bases are TGTGCCAGCAGCTTAGCCCCTCGAGCGGTAGTGGGGGAGATTGAGCAGTTCTTC. This gives the protein CASSLAPRAVVGEIEQFF.